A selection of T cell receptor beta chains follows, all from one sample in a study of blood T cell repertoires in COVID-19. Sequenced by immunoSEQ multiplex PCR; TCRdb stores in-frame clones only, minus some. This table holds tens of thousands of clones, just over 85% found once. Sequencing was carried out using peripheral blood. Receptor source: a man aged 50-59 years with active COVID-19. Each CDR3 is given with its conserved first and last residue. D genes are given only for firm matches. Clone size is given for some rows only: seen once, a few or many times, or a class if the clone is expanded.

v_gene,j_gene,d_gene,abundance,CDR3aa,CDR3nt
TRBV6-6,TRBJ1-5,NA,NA,CASSPSEGDTNQPQHF,TGTGCCAGCAGTCCTTCAGAGGGAGACACCAATCAGCCCCAGCATTTT
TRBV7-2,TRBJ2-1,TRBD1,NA,CASSLGQGGTSGQFF,TGTGCCAGCAGCCTCGGACAGGGGGGAACCTCTGGTCAGTTCTTC
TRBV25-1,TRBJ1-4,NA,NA,CASSRAGTNEKLFF,TGTGCCAGCAGTCGAGCGGGGACTAATGAAAAACTGTTTTTT
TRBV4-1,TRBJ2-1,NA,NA,CASSRPAVGQNEQFF,TGCGCCAGCAGCCGCCCCGCCGTGGGGCAAAATGAGCAGTTCTTC
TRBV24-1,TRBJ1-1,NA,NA,CATSGPGTEAFF,TGTGCCACCAGTGGCCCCGGGACTGAAGCTTTCTTT
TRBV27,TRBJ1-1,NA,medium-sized,CASSLSRRTEAFF,TGTGCCAGCAGTTTATCCCGTCGCACTGAAGCTTTCTTT
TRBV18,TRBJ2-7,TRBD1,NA,CASSPDGTGNREQYF,TGTGCCAGCTCACCAGACGGGACAGGGAATCGCGAGCAGTACTTC
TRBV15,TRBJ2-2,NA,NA,CATSRQATNTGELFF,TGTGCCACCAGCAGACAGGCGACGAACACCGGGGAGCTGTTTTTT
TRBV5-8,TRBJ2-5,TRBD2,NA,CASPGGRTGRARETQYF,TGTGCCAGCCCCGGGGGGAGAACAGGAAGGGCGCGGGAGACCCAGTACTTC
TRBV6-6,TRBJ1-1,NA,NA,CASSTRGGTEAFF,TGTGCCAGCAGTACACGGGGGGGCACTGAAGCTTTCTTT
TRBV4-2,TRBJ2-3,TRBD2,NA,CASSQGSGGGTDTQYF,TGTGCCAGCAGCCAAGGAAGCGGGGGAGGTACAGATACGCAGTATTTT
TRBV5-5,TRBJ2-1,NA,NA,CASSIRDSSYNEQFF,TGTGCCAGCAGCATCCGTGACAGCTCCTACAATGAGCAGTTCTTC
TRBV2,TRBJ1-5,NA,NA,CASSSWTYQPQHF,TGTGCCAGCAGTTCATGGACTTATCAGCCCCAGCATTTT
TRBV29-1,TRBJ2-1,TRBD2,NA,CSVKTRLAYENEQFF,TGCAGCGTTAAGACCCGACTAGCTTACGAGAATGAGCAGTTCTTC
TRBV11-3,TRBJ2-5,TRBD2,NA,CASSLTSIETQYF,TGTGCCAGCAGCCTGACTAGCATAGAGACCCAGTACTTC
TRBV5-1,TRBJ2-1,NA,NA,CASSLTSESYNEQFF,TGCGCCAGCAGCTTGACATCAGAAAGTTACAATGAGCAGTTCTTC
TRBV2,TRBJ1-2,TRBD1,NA,CASTPPRDRVHGYTF,TGTGCCAGCACTCCCCCGAGGGACAGGGTCCATGGCTACACCTTC
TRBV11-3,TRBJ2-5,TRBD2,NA,CASSRGGAEETQYF,TGTGCCAGCAGCCGCGGGGGAGCTGAAGAGACCCAGTACTTC
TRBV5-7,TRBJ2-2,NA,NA,CASIVTQGRGGTGELFF,TGTGCCAGCATCGTTACCCAGGGGAGGGGTGGAACCGGGGAGCTGTTTTTT
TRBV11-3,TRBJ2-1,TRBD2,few,CASSSAVLAADNEQFF,TGTGCCAGCAGCTCCGCGGTACTAGCGGCAGACAATGAGCAGTTCTTC
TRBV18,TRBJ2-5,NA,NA,CASSPAGGSTQYF,TGTGCCAGCTCACCAGCCGGGGGATCAACCCAGTACTTC
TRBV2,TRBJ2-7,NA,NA,CASRWESLYEQYF,TGTGCCAGTCGGTGGGAGTCCCTCTACGAGCAGTACTTC
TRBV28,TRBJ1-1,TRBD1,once,CASGGATGGTEAFF,TGTGCCAGCGGGGGGGCGACAGGGGGAACTGAAGCTTTCTTT
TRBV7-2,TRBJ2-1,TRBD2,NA,CASSLGPSGYNEQFF,TGTGCCAGCAGCTTAGGGCCTAGCGGCTACAATGAGCAGTTCTTC
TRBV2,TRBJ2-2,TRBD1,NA,CASSEAGTGGRIGELFF,TGTGCCAGCAGTGAAGCGGGGACAGGGGGTCGAATCGGGGAGCTGTTTTTT
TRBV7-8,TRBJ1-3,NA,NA,CASSPSTGQRNTIYF,TGTGCCAGCAGCCCTTCCACAGGGCAAAGAAACACCATATATTTT
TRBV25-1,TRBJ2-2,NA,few,CATRSVNTGELFF,TGTGCCACCAGGAGTGTGAACACCGGGGAGCTGTTTTTT
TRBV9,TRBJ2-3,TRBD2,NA,CASSRRGDTDTQYF,TGTGCCAGCAGCCGCCGGGGGGACACAGATACGCAGTATTTT
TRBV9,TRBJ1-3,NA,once,CASSVASDISGNTIYF,TGTGCCAGCAGCGTAGCCTCCGACATCTCTGGAAACACCATATATTTT
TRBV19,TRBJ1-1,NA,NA,CASSPSRDTEAFF,TGTGCCAGTAGTCCGTCGCGGGACACTGAAGCTTTCTTT
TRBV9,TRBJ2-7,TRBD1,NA,CASSPTGEIYEQYF,TGTGCCAGCAGCCCTACAGGGGAAATCTACGAGCAGTACTTC
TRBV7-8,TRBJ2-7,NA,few,CASSSYLASHEQYF,TGTGCCAGCAGCTCCTATCTTGCGAGCCACGAGCAGTACTTC
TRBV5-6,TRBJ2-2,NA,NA,CASTRNPGVLAGELFF,TGTGCCAGCACCCGGAATCCAGGGGTATTGGCCGGGGAGCTGTTTTTT
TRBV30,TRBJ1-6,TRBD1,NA,CACQGGQVARSPLHF,TGTGCCTGCCAGGGGGGACAGGTGGCCCGTTCACCCCTCCACTTT
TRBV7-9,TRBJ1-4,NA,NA,CASRRTEGTNEKLFF,TGTGCCAGCAGGCGGACAGAGGGAACTAATGAAAAACTGTTTTTT
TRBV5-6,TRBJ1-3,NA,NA,CASSFGGRSSGNTIYF,TGTGCCAGCAGCTTCGGAGGCCGGAGCTCTGGAAACACCATATATTTT
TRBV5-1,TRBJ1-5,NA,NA,CASSSGGNEPQHF,TGCGCCAGCAGCTCGGGGGGGAATGAGCCCCAGCATTTT
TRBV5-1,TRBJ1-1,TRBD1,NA,CASSTGTGRNTEAFF,TGCGCCAGCAGCACCGGGACAGGGAGGAACACTGAAGCTTTCTTT
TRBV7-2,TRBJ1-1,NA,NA,CASSSPLTGKAFF,TGTGCCAGCAGCTCCCCTCTTACAGGTAAAGCTTTCTTT
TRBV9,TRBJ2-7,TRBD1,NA,CASSAGTGVPYEQYF,TGTGCCAGCAGCGCCGGGACAGGGGTTCCCTACGAGCAGTACTTC
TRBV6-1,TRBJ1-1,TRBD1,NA,CASSDRTGRNTEAFF,TGTGCCAGCAGTGATCGGACAGGGCGAAACACTGAAGCTTTCTTT
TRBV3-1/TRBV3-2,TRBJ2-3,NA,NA,CASSQGRVPDTQYF,TGTGCCAGCAGCCAAGGGAGGGTCCCAGATACGCAGTATTTT
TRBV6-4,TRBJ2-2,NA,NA,CASSQDITGELFF,TGTGCCAGCAGCCAAGACATCACCGGGGAGCTGTTTTTT
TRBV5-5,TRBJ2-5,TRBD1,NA,CASSPYTTGQETQYF,TGTGCCAGCAGCCCCTATACGACAGGGCAGGAGACCCAGTACTTC
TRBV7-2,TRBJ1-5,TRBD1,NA,CASSPPDRVGSQPQHF,TGTGCCAGCAGCCCCCCTGACAGGGTGGGTAGTCAGCCCCAGCATTTT
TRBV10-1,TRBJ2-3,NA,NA,CASSDGEGRGDTQYF,TGCGCCAGCAGTGATGGAGAAGGGAGAGGAGATACGCAGTATTTT
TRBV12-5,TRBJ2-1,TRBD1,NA,CASGLGTGIYNEQFF,TGTGCTAGTGGTTTGGGGACAGGGATCTACAATGAGCAGTTCTTC